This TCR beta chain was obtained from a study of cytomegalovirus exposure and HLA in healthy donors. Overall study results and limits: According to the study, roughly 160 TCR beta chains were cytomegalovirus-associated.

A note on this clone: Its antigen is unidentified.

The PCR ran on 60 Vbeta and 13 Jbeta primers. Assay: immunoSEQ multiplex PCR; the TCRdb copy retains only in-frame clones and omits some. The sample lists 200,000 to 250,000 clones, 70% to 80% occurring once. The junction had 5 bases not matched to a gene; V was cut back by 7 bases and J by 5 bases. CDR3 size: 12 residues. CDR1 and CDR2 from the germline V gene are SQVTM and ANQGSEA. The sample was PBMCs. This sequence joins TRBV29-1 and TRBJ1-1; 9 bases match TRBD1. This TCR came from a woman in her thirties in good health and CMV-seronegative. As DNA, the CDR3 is TGCAGCGGACAGGGGGGTCAGACTGAAGCTTTCTTT. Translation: CSGQGGQTEAFF.